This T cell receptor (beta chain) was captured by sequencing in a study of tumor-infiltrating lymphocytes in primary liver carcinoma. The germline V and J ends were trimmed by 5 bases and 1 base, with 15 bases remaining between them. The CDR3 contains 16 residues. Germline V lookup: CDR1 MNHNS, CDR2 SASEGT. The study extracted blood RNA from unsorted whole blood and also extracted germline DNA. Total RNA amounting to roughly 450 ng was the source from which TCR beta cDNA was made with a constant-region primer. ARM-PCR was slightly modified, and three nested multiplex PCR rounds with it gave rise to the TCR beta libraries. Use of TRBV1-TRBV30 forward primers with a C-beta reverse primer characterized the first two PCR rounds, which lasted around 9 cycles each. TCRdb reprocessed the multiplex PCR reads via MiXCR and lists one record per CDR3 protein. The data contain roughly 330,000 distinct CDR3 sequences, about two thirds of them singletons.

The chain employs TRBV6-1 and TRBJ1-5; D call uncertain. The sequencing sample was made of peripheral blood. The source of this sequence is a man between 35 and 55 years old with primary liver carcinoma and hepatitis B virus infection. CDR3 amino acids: CASSTPTSQSNQPQHF. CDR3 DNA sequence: TGTGCCAGCAGTACACCCACATCGCAAAGCAATCAGCCCCAGCATTTT.